This TCR gamma chain was profiled in a study of gamma-delta chains in newborns, infants, children. Whole-study context: Innate gammadelta T cells reportedly expand polyclonally right after birth, driven by microbial exposure, per the title.

TCRdb ran CATT on the reads. The sample yields around 1,500 gamma-chain clones, around 3.2% seen once. This CDR3 contains 17 residues. The V segment lost 0 bases and the J segment 7 bases; nucleotides outside the gene matches: 6. CDR1 GITISATS and CDR2 ISYDGTV come from the germline V gene (reference sequence). This clone is labeled medium-sized. The specimen sequenced was blood. This TCR came from a child who was a newborn, infant or young child, either healthy, febrile or measles-vaccinated (not recorded which). The rearrangement links TRGV9 to TRGJP. CDR3 residues: CALWEVHGELGKKIKVF. CDR3 sequence (DNA): TGTGCCTTGTGGGAGGTGCACGGGGAGTTGGGCAAAAAAATCAAGGTATTT.